This paragraph reports one T cell receptor (beta chain). Its cognate antigen is unknown. CDR3 length equals 13 residues. Trimming removed 3 bases at V and 4 bases at J, with 8 bases between. This sample was included in a study of T cells after yellow fever vaccination. As TCR cDNA was made by 5'RACE template switching, a universal primer site and UMIs were added. TCRdb re-called the 5' RACE reads through MiXCR, storing one row per CDR3 protein. The sample carries a few hundred thousand distinct CDR3 sequences, 7.5% to 9.5% recorded once. Study-wide findings and caveats: Repertoires obtained by FACS sorting could include abundant clonotypes that entered as contaminants from the bulk population. Most primary-vaccination clones recurred post-booster (around 95% CD4, about 90% CD8).

The chain combines TRBV12-3 or TRBV12-4 with TRBJ2-3; D remains unclear. The source is a man between 18 and 35 years old who received the YFV17D yellow fever vaccine. The sequenced sample was CD4+ T cells sorted from PBMCs, obtained 5 days after the yellow fever booster vaccination. The CDR3 region has the DNA TGTGCCAGCAGTTTTATCCGCCCAGATACGCAGTATTTT. Protein sequence: CASSFIRPDTQYF.